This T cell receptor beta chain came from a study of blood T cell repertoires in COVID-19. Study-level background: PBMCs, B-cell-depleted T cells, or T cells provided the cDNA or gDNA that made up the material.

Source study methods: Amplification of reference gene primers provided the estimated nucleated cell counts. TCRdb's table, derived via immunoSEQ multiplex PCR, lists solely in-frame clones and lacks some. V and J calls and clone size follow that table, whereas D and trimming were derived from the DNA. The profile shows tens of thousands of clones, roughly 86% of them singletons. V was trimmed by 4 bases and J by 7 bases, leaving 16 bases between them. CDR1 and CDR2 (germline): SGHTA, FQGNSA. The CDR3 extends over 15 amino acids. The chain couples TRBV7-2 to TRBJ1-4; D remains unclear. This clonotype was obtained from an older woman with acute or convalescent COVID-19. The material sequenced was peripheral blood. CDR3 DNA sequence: TGTGCCAGCAGCTCCTACCCAGGAAGAAGTGAAAAACTGTTTTTT. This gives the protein CASSSYPGRSEKLFF.